One and the same sample provided the 20 T cell receptor beta chains below, sequenced in a study of cytomegalovirus exposure and HLA in healthy donors. PCR was performed using 60 Vbeta and 13 Jbeta primers. Sequencing used immunoSEQ multiplex PCR; TCRdb keeps in-frame clones, though not all of them. There are some 130,000 clones in the sample; approximately 83% occur only once, and over 2.5% lies in the top ten. Material for sequencing was PBMCs. Source of these receptors: a man between 35 and 55 years old in good health and CMV-seronegative.

The chain carries TRBV15 and TRBJ1-4, with a weak D call TRBD1 (6 bases). Germline V gene lookup returns CDR1 LNHNV and CDR2 YYDKDF (reference sequence). This CDR3 is built from 15 residues. Trimming removed 0 bases at V and 4 bases at J, with 9 bases between. The CDR3 region has the DNA TGTGCCACCAGCAGAGAAGGGACAATTAATGAAAAACTGTTTTTT. Protein: CATSREGTINEKLFF.

This clone has only a few counts. The rearrangement uses TRBV7-2 and TRBJ1-1; 7 positions match TRBD1. Trimming took 5 bases from V and 7 from J; bases not matched to a gene: 7. The CDR3 covers 13 residues. Germline-derived CDR1 and CDR2 are SGHTA and FQGNSA. In nucleotides, the CDR3 is TGTGCCAGCAGCGGAAGACAGGGTCGTGAAGCTTTCTTT. Residues: CASSGRQGREAFF. The full variable domain, completed using reference TRBV7-2 and TRBJ1-1, is GAGVSQSPSNKVTEKGKDVELRCDPISGHTALYWYRQSLGQGLEFLIYFQGNSAPDKSGLPSDRFSAERTGGSVSTLTIQRTQQEDSAVYLCASSGRQGREAFFGQGTRLTVV.

This clone was detected a few times. The rearrangement links TRBV19 to TRBJ2-3; D possibly corresponds to TRBD2 (5 bases). This CDR3 has 13 amino acids. V was clipped by 1 base and J by 8 bases, with 10 bases between them. Per the germline V gene, CDR1 is LNHDA and CDR2 is SQIVND (reference sequence). The CDR3 coding sequence is TGTGCCAGTAGTATAGGGACCGAGGGTACGCAGTATTTT. Translating it yields CASSIGTEGTQYF.

This clone was counted a few times. This chain links TRBV28 with TRBJ2-1, with 10 bases matching TRBD1. The germline gives CDR1 MDHEN, CDR2 SYDVKM. The length of the CDR3 is 15 residues. V lost 5 bases, J lost 6 bases, and 7 bases stayed unmatched. Here the CDR3 reads CASSTGTGATNEQFF. As DNA, the CDR3 is TGTGCCAGCAGTACCGGGACAGGGGCCACCAATGAGCAGTTCTTC.

V is TRBV19 and J is TRBJ1-5; D might be TRBD1 (6 bases). This CDR3 is 15 amino acids long. The V gene's germline CDR1 is LNHDA and CDR2 SQIVND (reference sequence). Trimming shortened V by 3 bases and J by 3 bases, and 12 bases separated the two germline ends. The CDR3 is CASSMVDRFNQPQHF. CDR3 DNA: TGTGCCAGTAGTATGGTCGACAGGTTCAATCAGCCCCAGCATTTT.

The J gene is TRBJ2-7, the V gene TRBV29-1; 8 nucleotides line up with TRBD2. V lost 7 bases to trimming and J lost 6 bases; unmatched junction nucleotides: 8. Germline V CDR1 and CDR2: SQVTM, ANQGSEA. The CDR3 runs to 12 residues. CDR3 region: CSADSGRGEQYF. CDR3 nucleotide sequence: TGCAGCGCGGATTCCGGGAGGGGCGAGCAGTACTTC.

The chain combines TRBV28 with TRBJ2-4; D remains unclear. Per the germline V gene, CDR1 is MDHEN and CDR2 is SYDVKM. The CDR3 is 15 residues long. Trimming removed 4 bases from V and 0 bases from J, with 10 bases in between. The CDR3 region has the DNA TGTGCCAGCAGTTCGTACAGTTTAGCCAAAAACATTCAGTACTTC. This gives the protein CASSSYSLAKNIQYF.

This clone came up a few times. The V gene is TRBV7-9, the J gene TRBJ1-1, with D possibly being TRBD1 (5 bases). Germline V gene lookup returns CDR1 SEHNR and CDR2 FQNEAQ (reference sequence). V was trimmed by 1 base and J by 1 base, leaving 10 bases between them. CDR3 length: 15 amino acids. The CDR3 region has the DNA TGTGCCAGCAGCTTAGGGGGCAGGGAGAACACTGAAGCTTTCTTT. It is translated as CASSLGGRENTEAFF.

The rearrangement links TRBV6-6 to TRBJ1-4, with D unclear. The CDR3 is 12 residues long. V lost 7 bases and J 8 bases, leaving 11 bases between the germline ends. Germline values: CDR1 MNHNY, CDR2 SVGAGI (reference sequence). The DNA of the CDR3 is TGTGCCAGCACCCGGGGAGAAGAAAAACTGTTTTTT. It specifies CASTRGEEKLFF.

The rearrangement links TRBV18 to TRBJ1-1; 10 positions match TRBD1. This CDR3 is 16 amino acids long. Trimming removed 6 bases from V and 5 bases from J; junction bases left unmatched: 12. Germline CDR1 is KGHSH and CDR2 is LQKENI. The CDR3 bases are TGTGCCAGCTCTCAAATATCCGGACAGGGGGGAACTGAAGCTTTCTTT. This gives the protein CASSQISGQGGTEAFF.

This chain links TRBV30 with TRBJ1-2; D ambiguous. The CDR3 is 12 amino acids. The V and J ends lost 0 bases and 3 bases respectively, with 5 bases between them. Germline CDR1 reads GTSNPN; CDR2 reads SVGIG (reference sequence). This CDR3 reads CAWSVPDYGYTF. The CDR3 DNA sequence: TGTGCCTGGAGTGTTCCAGACTATGGCTACACCTTC.

This chain connects TRBV7-2 to TRBJ2-1; 7 nucleotides match TRBD2. V trimming: 6 bases; J trimming: 1 base; junction bases outside the gene matches: 15. CDR1 and CDR2 (germline): SGHTA, FQGNSA. The CDR3 is made up of 18 amino acids. The CDR3 reads CASSLMSPGRGSYNEQFF. CDR3 bases: TGTGCCAGCAGTTTAATGAGCCCTGGGAGGGGATCCTACAATGAGCAGTTCTTC.

The table lists this clone with a few counts. The V call is TRBV19, the J call TRBJ2-1; 11 bases match TRBD2. The CDR3 spans 15 residues. V dropped 4 bases and J dropped 5; count of bases not matched to a gene: 4. Germline CDR1 and CDR2: LNHDA and SQIVND (reference sequence). CDR3 coding DNA: TGTGCCAGTAGTACGCCTAGCGGGGGGAACAATGAGCAGTTCTTC. This gives the protein CASSTPSGGNNEQFF.

The chain has TRBV4-3 and TRBJ1-2; 9 nucleotides match TRBD1. Germline assignment: CDR1 LGHNA and CDR2 YSLEER. The CDR3 loop spans 15 amino acids. Unmatched junction bases numbered 4, after V lost 2 bases and J lost 3 bases. CDR3 in amino acids: CASSQQTGGDYGYTF. CDR3 DNA sequence: TGCGCCAGCAGCCAACAGACAGGGGGGGACTATGGCTACACCTTC.

This chain connects TRBV30 to TRBJ1-1, with unresolved D. CDR3 length equals 13 residues. Per germline, CDR1 GTSNPN and CDR2 SVGIG (reference sequence). The V end was cut by 0 bases, the J end by 1 base, with 6 bases between. The CDR3 coding sequence is TGTGCCTGGAGTGTCGGTGAGAACACTGAAGCTTTCTTT. Protein: CAWSVGENTEAFF.

The chain has TRBV28 and TRBJ2-1; the match to TRBD2 covers 9 bases. This CDR3 region has 16 residues. Germline V gene lookup returns CDR1 MDHEN and CDR2 SYDVKM. The V gene end was trimmed by 2 bases and the J gene end by 8 bases; junction bases not matched to a gene: 10. Here the CDR3 DNA reads TGTGCCAGCAGTTTAGGTCGAGGACTAGCGTCTGATGAGCAGTTCTTC. Translated, it gives CASSLGRGLASDEQFF.

V is TRBV7-6 and J is TRBJ1-6; 11 nucleotides match TRBD1. The CDR3 spans 14 residues. Germline V lookup: CDR1 SGHVS, CDR2 FNYEAQ. V lost 5 bases to trimming and J lost 7 bases; unmatched junction nucleotides: 1. DNA of the CDR3: TGTGCCAGCAGCCGGGACAGGGGGAATTCACCCCTCCACTTT. It is translated as CASSRDRGNSPLHF.

This clone was counted a few times. The rearrangement uses TRBV30 and TRBJ1-2, with 10 bases that match TRBD1. Trimming removed 2 bases from V and 7 bases from J; junction bases left unmatched: 10. Germline CDR1 reads GTSNPN; CDR2 reads SVGIG (reference sequence). The CDR3 is 15 amino acids. The CDR3 DNA is TGTGCCTGGAGTATAACCGGGACAGGGGTCCTTGGCTACACCTTC. Its translation is CAWSITGTGVLGYTF.

The chain links TRBV11-2 to TRBJ2-3, with 7 bases matching TRBD2. Germline values: CDR1 SGHAT, CDR2 FQNNGV. V shed 6 bases, J shed 4 bases, and the junction held 10 bases outside the gene matches. CDR3 length equals 15 residues. CDR3 sequence: CASRGGVWRADTQYF. In DNA, the CDR3 is TGTGCCAGCAGGGGAGGGGTGTGGCGTGCAGATACGCAGTATTTT.

The chain joins TRBV28 to TRBJ2-5; weak D call: TRBD2 (6 bases). The CDR3 extends over 17 amino acids. In germline, CDR1 is MDHEN, CDR2 SYDVKM. Trimming pared 6 bases from V and 5 bases from J, leaving 25 bases between. CDR3 protein: CASSSLERGGTRETQYF. The DNA of the CDR3 is TGTGCCAGCAGCTCCCTCGAGAGAGGAGGGACGCGGGAGACCCAGTACTTC. Together with reference TRBV28 and TRBJ2-5, the CDR3 gives the full variable domain: DVKVTQSSRYLVKRTGEKVFLECVQDMDHENMFWYRQDPGLGLRLIYFSYDVKMKEKGDIPEGYSVSREKKERFSLILESASTNQTSMYLCASSSLERGGTRETQYFGPGTRLLVL.